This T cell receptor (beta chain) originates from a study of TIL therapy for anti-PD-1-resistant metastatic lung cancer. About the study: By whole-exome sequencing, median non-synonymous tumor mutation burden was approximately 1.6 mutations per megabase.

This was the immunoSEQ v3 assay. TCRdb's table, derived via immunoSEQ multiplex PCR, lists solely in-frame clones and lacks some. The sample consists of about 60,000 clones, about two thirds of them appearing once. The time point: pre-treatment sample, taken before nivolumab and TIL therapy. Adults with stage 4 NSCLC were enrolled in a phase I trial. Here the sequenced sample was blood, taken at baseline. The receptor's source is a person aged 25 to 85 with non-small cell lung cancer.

The CDR3 region is CATSREMREYQETQYF. In DNA form, the CDR3 reads TGTGCCACCAGCAGAGAGATGCGGGAGTACCAAGAGACCCAGTACTTC. The rearrangement uses TRBV15 and TRBJ2-5; TRBD2 aligns across 7 bases. Germline values: CDR1 LNHNV, CDR2 YYDKDF (reference sequence). The CDR3 totals 16 residues. V lost 0 bases to trimming and J lost 0 bases; unmatched junction nucleotides: 4.